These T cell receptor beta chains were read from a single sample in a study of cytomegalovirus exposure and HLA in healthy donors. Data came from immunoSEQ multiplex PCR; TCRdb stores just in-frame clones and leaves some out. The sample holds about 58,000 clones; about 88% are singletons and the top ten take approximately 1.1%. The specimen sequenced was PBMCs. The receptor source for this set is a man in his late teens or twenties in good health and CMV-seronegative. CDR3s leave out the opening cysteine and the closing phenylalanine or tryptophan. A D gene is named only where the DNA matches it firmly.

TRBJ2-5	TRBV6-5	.	ASSYEAQETQY
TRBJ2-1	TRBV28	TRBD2	ASRYSGVWEQF
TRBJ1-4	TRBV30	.	AYFARALDEKLF
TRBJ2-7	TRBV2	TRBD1	ASIFGTGDSYEQY
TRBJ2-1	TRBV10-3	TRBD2	AISETSSGRRNEQF
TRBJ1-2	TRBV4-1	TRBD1	ASSQLTGTGYYGYT
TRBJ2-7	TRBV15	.	ATSRDRSSYEQY
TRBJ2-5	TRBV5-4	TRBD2	ASSLGLAAPQETQY
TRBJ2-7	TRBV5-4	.	ASSLGGADEQY
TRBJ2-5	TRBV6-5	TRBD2	ASRSGRRWGTQY
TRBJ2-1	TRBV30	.	ASSSGLNNEQF
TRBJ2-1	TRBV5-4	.	ASSTDTEQF
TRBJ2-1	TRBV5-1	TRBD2	ASRPPLAGGHNEQF
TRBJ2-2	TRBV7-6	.	ASSSRGYALRNTGELF
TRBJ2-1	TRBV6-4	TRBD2	ASSRLAGGYNEQF
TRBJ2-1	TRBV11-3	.	ASSLAPFREQF
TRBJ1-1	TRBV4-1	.	ASSQAGGEAF
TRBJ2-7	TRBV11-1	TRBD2	ASPPGTSEEAVYEQY
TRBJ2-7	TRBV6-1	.	ASGWVLAGSEQY
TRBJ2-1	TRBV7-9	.	ASSLTRTRDEQF
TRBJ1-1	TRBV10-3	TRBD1	AISESTTGGIEAF
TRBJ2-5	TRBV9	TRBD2	ASSVSSGRIGETQY
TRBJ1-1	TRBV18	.	ASSQEGNTEAF
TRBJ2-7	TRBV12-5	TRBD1	ASGPSGTGGLISYEQY
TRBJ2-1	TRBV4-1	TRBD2	ASSLLGLALYNEQF
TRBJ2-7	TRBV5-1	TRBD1	ASSSGQGLGEQY
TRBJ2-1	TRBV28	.	ASSSLPEQF
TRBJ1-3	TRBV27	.	ASSLTGLGGNTIY
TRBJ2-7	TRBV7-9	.	ASSPKTRLGDEQY
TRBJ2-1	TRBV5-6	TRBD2	ASSRLVAGSYNEQF
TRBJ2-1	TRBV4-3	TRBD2	ASSQRSAGTSSYNEQF
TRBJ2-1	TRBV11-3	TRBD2	ASSPTTSAGYNEQF
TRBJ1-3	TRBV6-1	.	ASSEALRSGNTIY
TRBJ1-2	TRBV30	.	AWDETLTQDDYGYT
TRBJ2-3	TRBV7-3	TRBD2	ASSPLARLDTQY
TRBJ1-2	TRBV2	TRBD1	ASRRTGLRNYGYT
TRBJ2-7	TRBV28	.	ASSSQTSSYEQY
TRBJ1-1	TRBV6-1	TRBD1	ASRTGGAPAF
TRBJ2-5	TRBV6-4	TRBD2	AKTPGEGETQY
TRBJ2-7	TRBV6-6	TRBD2	ASSTLTTSGAYEQY
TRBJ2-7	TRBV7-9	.	ASSLVPGSSEQY
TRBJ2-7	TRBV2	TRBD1	ASRGQVSEQY
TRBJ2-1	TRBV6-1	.	ASSGGSSYNEQF
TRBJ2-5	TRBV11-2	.	ASSLPSLSETQY
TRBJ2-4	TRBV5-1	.	ASSSFGGARGNIQY
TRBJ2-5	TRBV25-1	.	ASRGGGETQY
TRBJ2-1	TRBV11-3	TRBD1	ASSLDGTGAYNEQF
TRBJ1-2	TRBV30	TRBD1	AWSHRGHDYGYT
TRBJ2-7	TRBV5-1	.	ASSDTHAHEQY